This T cell receptor beta chain was retrieved from a study of shared clonotypes between healthy human individuals. Whole-study findings and limits: An effect of sequencing depth on clonotype sharing among donors was expected. Generation of non-shared clonotypes was less probable than generation of clonotypes shared by all four donors.

Note on this clone: Its antigen is unknown.

Profiled with immunoSEQ multiplex PCR; TCRdb holds only in-frame clones, not every one. The data contain a few hundred thousand clones, under 80% of them singletons. Trimming removed 4 bases from V and 2 bases from J; junction bases left unmatched: 8. The CDR3 contains 15 residues. In germline, CDR1 is SGHDT, CDR2 YYEEEE. None of the donors, who were healthy HIV-negative adults, had recently had acute infections or vaccinations. CD4+ cells underwent separation, giving CD45RA+ naive and CD45RA-negative memory subsets. The origin of this receptor is a man between 25 and 39 years old in good health. Sample: memory CD4+ T cells sorted from blood. The subset is: CD45RA-negative fraction. The chain joins TRBV5-6 to TRBJ2-7; TRBD1 matches at 8 bases. The CDR3 is CASSLMPGQAYEQYF. Here the CDR3 DNA reads TGTGCCAGCAGCCTCATGCCGGGACAGGCCTACGAGCAGTACTTC.